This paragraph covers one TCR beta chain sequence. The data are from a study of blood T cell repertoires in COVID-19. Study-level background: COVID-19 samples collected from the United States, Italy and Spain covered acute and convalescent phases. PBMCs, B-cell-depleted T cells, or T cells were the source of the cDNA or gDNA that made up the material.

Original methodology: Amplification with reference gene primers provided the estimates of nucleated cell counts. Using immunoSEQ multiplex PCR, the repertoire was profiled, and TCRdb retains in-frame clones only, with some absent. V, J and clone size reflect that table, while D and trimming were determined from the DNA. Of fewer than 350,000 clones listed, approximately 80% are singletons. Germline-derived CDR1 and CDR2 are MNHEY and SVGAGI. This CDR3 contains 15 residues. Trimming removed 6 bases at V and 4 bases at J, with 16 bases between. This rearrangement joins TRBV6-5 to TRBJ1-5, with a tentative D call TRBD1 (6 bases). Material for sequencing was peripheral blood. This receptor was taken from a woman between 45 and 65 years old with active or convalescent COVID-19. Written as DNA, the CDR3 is TGTGCCAGCAGCCCGATGACAGGCATTAATCAGCCCCAGCATTTT. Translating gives CASSPMTGINQPQHF.